The 9 T cell receptor beta chains below come from one sample, sequenced in a study of blood T cell repertoires in COVID-19 (dated by TCRdb to between 2020 and 2021). The method behind the library was the immunoSEQ multiplex PCR assay. Sourced from immuneACCESS, this table was stored by TCRdb with only in-frame sequences that have V and J called. A share of the clones is absent; for the studies checked, an unresolved V gene accounts for under half, and the remainder has no known explanation. The sample data list hundreds of thousands of clones, and about 89% of these were observed just once. The top ten constitute over 9% of the sample. The sequenced material came from PBMCs or T cells enriched from blood (not recorded which). These receptors were obtained from a woman aged 40 to 55 who had recovered from COVID-19.

The gene calls are TRBV3-1 (or the pseudogene TRBV3-2) and TRBJ2-7; a weak D match, TRBD2 (6 bases). The V gene's germline CDR1 is LGHDT and CDR2 YNNKEL (reference sequence). V lost 4 bases to trimming and J lost 2 bases, with 15 bases between them. This CDR3 comprises 15 residues. The CDR3 reads CASSPQGGSTYEQYF. Written as DNA, the CDR3 is TGTGCCAGCAGCCCTCAGGGAGGATCTACCTACGAGCAGTACTTC.

The rearrangement links TRBV24-1 to TRBJ2-1; maybe TRBD2 (5 bases). The germline V gene encodes CDR1 KGHDR and CDR2 SFDVKD. The CDR3 extends over 15 amino acids. V dropped 6 bases and J dropped 2 bases, with 13 bases sitting between them. DNA for the CDR3: TGTGCCACCAGTCTAAAGGGAGCCCCCTACAATGAGCAGTTCTTC. It specifies CATSLKGAPYNEQFF.

This clone was observed a handful of times. The chain employs TRBV7-3 and TRBJ2-7, with unresolved D. The CDR3 sequence is 13 residues long. Germline assignment: CDR1 SGHTA and CDR2 FQGTGA. V lost 2 bases and J 3 bases, leaving 8 bases between the germline ends. CDR3 in amino acids: CASSLGLYYEQYF. CDR3 coding DNA: TGTGCCAGCAGCTTAGGGCTTTACTACGAGCAGTACTTC. The full variable domain, with the rest looked up from reference TRBV7-3 and TRBJ2-7, is GAGVSQTPSNKVTEKGKYVELRCDPISGHTALYWYRQSLGQGPEFLIYFQGTGAADDSGLPNDRFFAVRPEGSVSTLKIQRTERGDSAVYLCASSLGLYYEQYFGPGTRLTVT.

This chain connects TRBV11-3 to TRBJ2-5; 10 bases match TRBD1. The CDR3 is 16 residues long. V lost 3 bases, J lost 4 bases, and 8 bases stayed unmatched. Germline V lookup: CDR1 SGHNT, CDR2 YENEEA. The CDR3 protein is CASSLELTGGGETQYF. CDR3 nucleotides: TGTGCCAGCAGCTTGGAATTGACAGGGGGCGGAGAGACCCAGTACTTC.

Remarks on this clone: The sample has other DNA sequences that encode this CDR3 too. The chain couples TRBV19 to TRBJ2-7; 8 bases map to TRBD1. This CDR3 spans 14 amino acids. CDR1 and CDR2 (germline): LNHDA, SQIVND (reference sequence). J lost 2 bases, V lost 5 bases, and 5 bases had no gene match. CDR3 sequence reads: CASSLRQGTYEQYF. Written as DNA, the CDR3 is TGTGCCAGTAGTCTCCGACAGGGGACCTACGAGCAGTACTTC.

V gene TRBV19 combines with J gene TRBJ1-2; D may be TRBD1 (6 bases). V lost 3 bases and J 6 bases, leaving 17 bases between the germline ends. Germline CDR1 and CDR2: LNHDA and SQIVND (reference sequence). This CDR3 is 15 amino acids long. The CDR3 loop reads CASSMAFTGLDGYTF. In DNA, the CDR3 is TGTGCCAGTAGTATGGCATTCACAGGGCTGGATGGCTACACCTTC.

The rearrangement joins TRBV18 to TRBJ2-7, with TRBD1 identical over 8 bases. Per the germline V gene, CDR1 is KGHSH and CDR2 is LQKENI. The CDR3 covers 13 residues. The V and J ends lost 5 bases and 2 bases, in that order; junction bases with no gene match: 2. The CDR3 sequence: CASSVQGAYEQYF. The CDR3 nucleotides read TGTGCCAGCTCAGTACAGGGGGCCTACGAGCAGTACTTC.

The chain has TRBV2 and TRBJ1-4, with D possibly matching TRBD1 (6 bases). Germline lookup yields CDR1 SNHLY and CDR2 FYNNEI. With 6 bases removed from V and 2 bases from J, the gap between germline ends came to 10 bases. This CDR3 has 14 residues. CDR3 nucleotide sequence: TGTGCCAGCAGACACAGGGTCACTAATGAAAAACTGTTTTTT. It is translated as CASRHRVTNEKLFF.

The chain uses TRBV27 and TRBJ1-5, with TRBD1 matching over 7 bases. Germline CDR1 reads MNHEY; CDR2 reads SMNVEV (reference sequence). The CDR3 covers 22 residues. V shed 4 bases and J 0 bases; nucleotides not matched to a gene: 24. The CDR3 coding sequence is TGTGCCAGCAGTTCGACCGGGACAGCGGTGTTCAAATGGATCCATAGCAATCAGCCCCAGCATTTT. Translation gives CASSSTGTAVFKWIHSNQPQHF.